The clone carrying this T cell receptor (beta chain) was counted a few times. Its matching antigen is unknown. V gave up 0 bases and J gave up 4 bases, with 14 bases separating them. The CDR3 contains 16 residues. Germline V gene data show CDR1 as SGHRS and CDR2 as YFSETQ. The data originate from a study of cytomegalovirus exposure and HLA in healthy donors. Study-level findings and limits: High sensitivity and specificity were reportedly achieved when the classifier diagnosed cytomegalovirus status.

Both 60 Vbeta primers and 13 Jbeta primers went into the PCR. Sequencing used immunoSEQ multiplex PCR; TCRdb keeps in-frame clones, though not all of them. This table has about 160,000 clones, roughly 72% appearing once. The rearrangement links TRBV5-1 to TRBJ2-1; D is perhaps TRBD2 (5 bases). Sequenced material: PBMCs. The sequence was collected from a woman in her forties in good health and CMV-seronegative. The CDR3 sequence: CASSLAGAGVYNEQFF. The CDR3 bases are TGCGCCAGCAGCTTGGCAGGCGCCGGGGTTTACAATGAGCAGTTCTTC.